The 26 T cell receptor beta chains below come from one sample, sequenced in a study of blood T cell dynamics during melanoma immunotherapy. Time point meaning: pre-treatment baseline. Using immunoSEQ multiplex PCR, the repertoire was profiled, and TCRdb retains in-frame clones only, with some absent. The sample lists about 4,200 clones; 80% to 90% were seen once. The sample in question was blood, obtained from a patient treated with checkpoint blockade. The receptors shown here come from a human donor with melanoma.

The chain links TRBV6-6 to TRBJ1-6; D ambiguous. CDR1 is MNHNY, CDR2 SVGAGI, per germline (reference sequence). The CDR3 loop spans 15 amino acids. Trimming stripped 2 bases from V and 2 bases from J, with 7 bases between. CDR3 bases: TGTGCCAGCAGTTACGTCCAAACCTATAATTCACCCCTCCACTTT. Protein sequence: CASSYVQTYNSPLHF.

The chain recombines TRBV9 with TRBJ1-1; D gene uncertain. The CDR3 runs 15 residues. The germline V and J ends were trimmed by 0 bases and 1 base, with 10 bases remaining between them. CDR1 and CDR2 (germline): SGDLS, YYNGEE. The CDR3 loop reads CASSVGRVANTEAFF. The CDR3 bases are TGTGCCAGCAGCGTAGGGCGGGTAGCGAACACTGAAGCTTTCTTT.

The chain couples TRBV7-2 to TRBJ2-7; 7 bases are shared with TRBD2. The germline CDR1 and CDR2 sequences are SGHTA and FQGNSA. The trim removed 6 bases at V and 0 bases at J, leaving 5 bases unmatched. The CDR3 loop spans 14 amino acids. This CDR3 reads CASRRDYLSYEQYF. DNA of the CDR3: TGTGCCAGCAGGCGGGACTACCTCTCCTACGAGCAGTACTTC.

This clone was counted a few times. The rearrangement joins TRBV10-1 to TRBJ2-7; tentative D call: TRBD2 (5 bases). CDR1 WNHNN and CDR2 SYGVQD come from the germline V gene (reference sequence). The CDR3 is 14 residues long. Between the trimmed V and J ends, which lost 3 bases and 3 bases, there was a span of 12 bases. CDR3 sequence (DNA): TGCGCCAGCAGTGAAGGTCCAGCGGACTACGAGCAGTACTTC. This sequence encodes CASSEGPADYEQYF.

This chain uses TRBV30 with TRBJ2-7; no firm D call. With 2 bases removed from V and 3 bases from J, the gap between germline ends came to 5 bases. Per the germline V gene, CDR1 is GTSNPN and CDR2 is SVGIG (reference sequence). This CDR3 comprises 11 residues. CDR3 region: CAWSSLYEQYF. The CDR3 DNA sequence: TGTGCCTGGAGTTCACTCTACGAGCAGTACTTC.

This clone was observed a single time. The chain uses TRBV9 and TRBJ1-2; 11 nucleotides align to TRBD1. This CDR3 region has 16 residues. V shed 3 bases and J 5 bases; nucleotides not matched to a gene: 9. The germline V gene has CDR1 SGDLS and CDR2 YYNGEE. The CDR3 DNA is TGTGCCAGCAGCGCGAAGGACAGGGGGCTCGGGTATGGCTACACCTTC. Translated, it gives CASSAKDRGLGYGYTF.

The genes are TRBV2 and TRBJ1-4, with unresolved D. The germline gives CDR1 SNHLY, CDR2 FYNNEI. The CDR3 runs to 13 residues. Trimming cost V 4 bases and J 2 bases, with 5 bases left between them. CDR3 loop: CASSAGTNEKLFF. CDR3 coding DNA: TGTGCCAGCAGTGCGGGCACTAATGAAAAACTGTTTTTT.

The V and J genes are TRBV6-5 and TRBJ2-7; weak D call: TRBD2 (5 bases). Per germline, CDR1 MNHEY and CDR2 SVGAGI. Trimming took off 6 bases at V and 2 bases at J, with 14 bases between the two ends. This CDR3 contains 14 residues. The CDR3: CASSLFRGPYEQYF. As DNA, the CDR3 is TGTGCCAGCAGCCTCTTCCGGGGTCCCTACGAGCAGTACTTC.

This clone has a single count. This chain links TRBV2 with TRBJ2-5; D might be TRBD1 (6 bases). Near its end, the DNA agrees better with TRBJ2-7, so the J call may be wrong. The CDR3 totals 14 residues. The germline V gene encodes CDR1 SNHLY and CDR2 FYNNEI. The CDR3 nucleotides are TGTGCCAGCAGCCCTGACAGGAGATCCTACGAGCAGTACTTC. Amino acid sequence: CASSPDRRSYEQYF.

This clone was recorded only once. The gene calls are TRBV30 and TRBJ2-6; D remains ambiguous. Germline V lookup: CDR1 GTSNPN, CDR2 SVGIG (reference sequence). The CDR3 runs 12 residues. The V end lost 0 bases, the J end lost 9 bases, and 6 bases lay between the germline ends. CDR3 in amino acids: CAWSVGINVLTF. The CDR3 nucleotides are TGTGCCTGGAGTGTCGGCATCAACGTCCTGACTTTC.

V usage is TRBV5-5 and J usage is TRBJ1-1; no definite D call. The ends were cut back, 2 bases at V and 3 bases at J, with 11 bases in the middle. Germline V CDR1 and CDR2: SGHKS, YYEKEE (reference sequence). This CDR3 is 14 amino acids long. The CDR3 sequence is CASSLVSRDTEAFF. CDR3 sequence (DNA): TGTGCCAGCAGCTTAGTCAGTAGGGACACTGAAGCTTTCTTT.

The V gene is TRBV7-9, the J gene TRBJ2-7; perhaps D is TRBD1 or TRBD2 (7 bases each). The germline V and J ends were trimmed by 5 bases and 7 bases, with 18 bases remaining between them. CDR1 is SEHNR and CDR2 is FQNEAQ in the germline V gene (reference sequence). The CDR3 is 14 amino acids. This CDR3 is CASSARGGGGEQYF. CDR3 nucleotides: TGTGCCAGCAGCGCCCGGGGAGGGGGCGGTGAGCAGTACTTC.

The chain couples TRBV27 to TRBJ2-1; D gene unclear. Germline CDR1 MNHEY, CDR2 SMNVEV (reference sequence). V was clipped by 0 bases and J by 7 bases, with 10 bases between them. The CDR3 is 14 residues long. CDR3 in amino acids: CASSLSRLTNEQFF. CDR3 nucleotides: TGTGCCAGCAGTTTATCGCGGCTTACTAATGAGCAGTTCTTC.

The J gene is TRBJ2-5, the V gene TRBV11-2; the D gene is possibly TRBD1 (6 bases). The DNA end lines up better with TRBJ2-7; the J call may be wrong. Germline lookup yields CDR1 SGHAT and CDR2 FQNNGV. The CDR3 length is 12 residues. The CDR3 sequence: CASSLTGNEQYF. In nucleotides, the CDR3 is TGTGCCAGCAGTTTAACAGGGAACGAGCAGTACTTC.

This rearrangement joins TRBV9 to TRBJ1-3; D unresolved. This CDR3 has 14 amino acids. Germline V lookup: CDR1 SGDLS, CDR2 YYNGEE. Trimming cost V 0 bases and J 1 base, with 5 bases left between them. This CDR3 reads CASSVEGSGNTIYF. As DNA, the CDR3 is TGTGCCAGCAGCGTAGAAGGGTCTGGAAACACCATATATTTT. Combining the CDR3 with reference TRBV9 and TRBJ1-3 gives the whole variable domain DSGVTQTPKHLITATGQRVTLRCSPRSGDLSVYWYQQSLDQGLQFLIQYYNGEERAKGNILERFSAQQFPDLHSELNLSSLELGDSALYFCASSVEGSGNTIYFGEGSWLTVV.

This chain joins TRBV19 and TRBJ1-5; perhaps TRBD1 as D (6 bases). The germline V and J ends were trimmed by 6 bases and 0 bases, with 30 bases remaining between them. The CDR3 loop spans 21 amino acids. Germline V gene sequence: CDR1 LNHDA, CDR2 SQIVND (reference sequence). CDR3 bases: TGTGCCAGTAGCCACCCCTTGATTGACCTAAACGGGGGCCCTAGCAATCAGCCCCAGCATTTT. Translated, it gives CASSHPLIDLNGGPSNQPQHF.

V gene TRBV7-9 combines with J gene TRBJ2-7; 9 bases match TRBD1. Germline loops: CDR1 SEHNR, CDR2 FQNEAQ (reference sequence). The CDR3 totals 18 residues. V lost 5 bases, J lost 3 bases, and 17 bases stayed unmatched. For the CDR3, the DNA is TGTGCCAGCAGCCATTCCGGGACAGGGTTTTACTTGGGCTACGAGCAGTACTTC. Translating gives CASSHSGTGFYLGYEQYF.

V gene TRBV18 combines with J gene TRBJ1-1, with a tentative D call TRBD1 (5 bases). There are 14 residues in the CDR3. Looked up from germline, CDR1 is KGHSH and CDR2 is LQKENI. The V end was cut by 4 bases, the J end by 3 bases, with 12 bases between. DNA for the CDR3: TGTGCCAGCTCACGAGCGTGGGGGGACACTGAAGCTTTCTTT. Amino acid sequence: CASSRAWGDTEAFF.

This clone was counted a single time. The rearrangement links TRBV6-5 to TRBJ1-2; D call uncertain. The germline V gene has CDR1 MNHEY and CDR2 SVGAGI. Trimming left V 0 bases short and J 8 bases short, with 19 bases between. The CDR3 has 16 amino acids. CDR3 sequence (DNA): TGTGCCAGCAGTTACTCGAGCGCAGCCGGGCCGGGGGGCTACACCTTC. Translating it yields CASSYSSAAGPGGYTF.

In its sample, this clone was seen a few times. The chain combines TRBV10-1 with TRBJ1-2, with D uncertain. Trimming took 5 bases from V and 4 from J, leaving 20 bases between them. CDR3 size: 16 residues. Germline CDR1 is WNHNN and CDR2 is SYGVQD (reference sequence). In nucleotides, the CDR3 is TGCGCCAGCAGTTTGATGTCATCGCGAAAGACCTATGGCTACACCTTC. Its protein is CASSLMSSRKTYGYTF.

The chain links TRBV30 to TRBJ2-7; D may be TRBD1 or TRBD2 (6 bases each). Trimming removed 7 bases at V and 2 bases at J, with 18 bases between. The V gene's germline CDR1 is GTSNPN and CDR2 SVGIG (reference sequence). The CDR3 extends over 14 amino acids. The CDR3 loop reads CASTKGGSTYEQYF. The CDR3 bases are TGTGCCTCTACAAAGGGGGGATCAACCTACGAGCAGTACTTC.

J is TRBJ1-2 and V is TRBV6-5; no clear D. Germline V gene data show CDR1 as MNHEY and CDR2 as SVGAGI. V was cut by 0 bases and J by 0 bases, with 8 bases left in between. The length of the CDR3 is 15 residues. The CDR3 DNA follows: TGTGCCAGCAGTTACTCAGGCCGAGCTAACTATGGCTACACCTTC. This translates into CASSYSGRANYGYTF.

The chain employs TRBV19 and TRBJ1-5, with D tentatively TRBD1 (6 bases). Germline V CDR1 and CDR2: LNHDA, SQIVND (reference sequence). Trimming pared 0 bases from V and 1 base from J, leaving 19 bases between. This CDR3 has 19 amino acids. In DNA form, the CDR3 reads TGTGCCAGTAGTATAGATCGCGGGGGGCCCCTGGGAAGCAATCAGCCCCAGCATTTT. Translation: CASSIDRGGPLGSNQPQHF.

The genes are TRBV6-5 and TRBJ1-1, with TRBD1 as a possible D gene (5 bases). Germline assignment: CDR1 MNHEY and CDR2 SVGAGI. With 5 bases removed from V and 0 bases from J, the gap between germline ends came to 13 bases. This CDR3 contains 15 residues. The CDR3 nucleotides read TGTGCCAGCAGTCCTAGACGGGGGATGAACACTGAAGCTTTCTTT. Its translation: CASSPRRGMNTEAFF.

The chain joins TRBV19 to TRBJ1-2; no clear D gene. The germline CDR1 and CDR2 sequences are LNHDA and SQIVND (reference sequence). This CDR3 spans 13 amino acids. The V gene lost 5 bases and the J gene lost 8 bases, with 15 bases spanning the gap. The CDR3 DNA follows: TGTGCCAGTAGTTTCGGGCCGATTATCGGCTACACCTTC. This encodes CASSFGPIIGYTF. Variable domain in full (rest from reference TRBV19 and TRBJ1-2): DGGITQSPKYLFRKEGQNVTLSCEQNLNHDAMYWYRQDPGQGLRLIYYSQIVNDFQKGDIAEGYSVSREKKESFPLTVTSAQKNPTAFYLCASSFGPIIGYTFGSGTRLTVV.

The chain couples TRBV25-1 to TRBJ1-6; a possible D gene is TRBD1 (5 bases). CDR1 and CDR2 from the germline V gene are MGHDK and SYGVNS. Trimming pared 5 bases from V and 5 bases from J, leaving 13 bases between. CDR3 length: 15 amino acids. Here the CDR3 reads CASSRDRPDNSPLHF. CDR3 DNA: TGTGCCAGCAGTCGTGACAGACCCGATAATTCACCCCTCCACTTT.